This TCR beta chain emerged from a study of long-term antiretroviral therapy in people with HIV. Version v3.0 of the immunoSEQ assay ran at survey level. Method: immunoSEQ multiplex PCR; TCRdb's copy keeps in-frame clones and lacks some. In the table there are tens of thousands of clones, 86% of which are singletons. CDR1 SGHTA and CDR2 FQGNSA come from the germline V gene. V was pared by 1 base and J by 4 bases, with 10 bases between. The CDR3 has 14 amino acids. Sequencing was performed on unsorted PBMCs, taken 1.2 years after starting antiretroviral therapy. The gene calls are TRBV7-2 and TRBJ1-2; weak D call: TRBD1 (5 bases). The sequence was obtained from a woman between 45 and 65 years old with HIV. CDR3 bases: TGTGCCAGCAGCTTAGTACTCGACAGCTATGGCTACACCTTC. Its translation: CASSLVLDSYGYTF.